Below are 3 T cell receptor beta chains sequenced from a single sample in a study of immune evolution from preneoplasia to lung adenocarcinoma. TCRdb's copy holds only in-frame clones and misses some; the assay was immunoSEQ multiplex PCR. Among several thousand clones listed, 81% were seen once. Material: FFPE invasive lung adenocarcinoma tissue. The source is a person aged 50 to 59 with lung adenocarcinoma.

The genes are TRBV2 and TRBJ2-2; D perhaps matches TRBD1 (5 bases). The CDR3 has 17 residues. The V and J ends lost 4 bases and 4 bases respectively, with 19 bases between them. In germline, CDR1 is SNHLY, CDR2 FYNNEI. The CDR3: CASSADRSGRTTGELFF. For the CDR3, the DNA is TGTGCCAGCAGTGCGGATCGGTCAGGGCGAACCACCGGGGAGCTGTTTTTT.

The chain combines TRBV2 with TRBJ1-6, with unresolved D. V lost 8 bases to trimming and J lost 8 bases, with 13 bases between them. Germline V CDR1 and CDR2: SNHLY, FYNNEI. The CDR3 spans 13 residues. The DNA of the CDR3 is TGTGCCAGCGGGCCCCAATCGGATTCACCCCTCCACTTT. This sequence encodes CASGPQSDSPLHF.

The chain is built from TRBV5-1 and TRBJ2-7; D ambiguous. The germline V gene has CDR1 SGHRS and CDR2 YFSETQ. The CDR3 is 13 residues long. Trimming took 0 bases from V and 4 from J, leaving 8 bases between them. The CDR3 sequence: CASSLAEGYEQYF. Written as DNA, the CDR3 is TGCGCCAGCAGCTTGGCCGAAGGTTACGAGCAGTACTTC.